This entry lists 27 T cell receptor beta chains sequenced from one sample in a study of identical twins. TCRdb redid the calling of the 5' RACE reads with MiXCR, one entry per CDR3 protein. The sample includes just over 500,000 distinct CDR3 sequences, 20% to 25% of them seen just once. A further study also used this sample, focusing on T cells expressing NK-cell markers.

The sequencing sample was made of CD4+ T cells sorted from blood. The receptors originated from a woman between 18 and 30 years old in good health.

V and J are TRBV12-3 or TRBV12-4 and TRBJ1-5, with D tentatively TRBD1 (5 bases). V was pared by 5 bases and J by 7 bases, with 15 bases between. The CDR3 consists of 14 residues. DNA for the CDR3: TGTGCCAGCAGTGGGGACCCGCTGTACCAGCCCCAGCATTTT. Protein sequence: CASSGDPLYQPQHF.

This CDR3 reads CASSYGRLRNTEAFF. The CDR3 DNA follows: TGTGCCAGCAGTTACGGTCGGCTTCGAAACACTGAAGCTTTCTTT. This chain joins TRBV6-2 or TRBV6-3 and TRBJ1-1; D uncertain. CDR1 is MNHEY and CDR2 is SVGEGT in the germline V gene. V was pared by 2 bases and J by 2 bases, with 12 bases between. The CDR3 totals 15 residues.

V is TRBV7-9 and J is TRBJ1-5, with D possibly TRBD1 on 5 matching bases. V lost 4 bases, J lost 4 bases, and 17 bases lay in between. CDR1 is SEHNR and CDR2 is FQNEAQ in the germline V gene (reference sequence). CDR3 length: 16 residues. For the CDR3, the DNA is TGTGCCAGCAGCTCGGCCCCTCCGGGACGTAATCAGCCCCAGCATTTT. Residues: CASSSAPPGRNQPQHF.

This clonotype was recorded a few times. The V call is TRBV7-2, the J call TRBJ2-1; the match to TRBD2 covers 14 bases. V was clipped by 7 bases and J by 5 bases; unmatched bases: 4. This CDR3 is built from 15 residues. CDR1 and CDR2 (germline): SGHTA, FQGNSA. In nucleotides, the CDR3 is TGTGCCAGCATCAAGGGACTAGCGGGAGACAATGAGCAGTTCTTC. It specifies CASIKGLAGDNEQFF.

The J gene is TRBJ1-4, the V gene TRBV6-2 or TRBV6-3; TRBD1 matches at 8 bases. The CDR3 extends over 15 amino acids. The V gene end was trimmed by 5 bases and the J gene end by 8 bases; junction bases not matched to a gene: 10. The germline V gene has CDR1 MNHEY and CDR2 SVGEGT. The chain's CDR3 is CASSVGGTGGEKLFF. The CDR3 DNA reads TGTGCCAGCAGTGTAGGAGGGACAGGCGGAGAAAAACTGTTTTTT.

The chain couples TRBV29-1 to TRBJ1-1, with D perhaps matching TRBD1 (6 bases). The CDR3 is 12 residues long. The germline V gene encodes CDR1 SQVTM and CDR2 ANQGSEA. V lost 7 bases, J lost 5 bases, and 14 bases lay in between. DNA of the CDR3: TGCAGCGGAAAACAGGGTTTAACTGAAGCTTTCTTT. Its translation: CSGKQGLTEAFF.

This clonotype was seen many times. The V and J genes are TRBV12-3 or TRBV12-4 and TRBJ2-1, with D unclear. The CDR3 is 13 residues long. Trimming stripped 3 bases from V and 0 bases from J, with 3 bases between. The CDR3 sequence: CASSLRSYNEQFF. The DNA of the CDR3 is TGTGCCAGCAGTTTGCGCTCCTACAATGAGCAGTTCTTC.

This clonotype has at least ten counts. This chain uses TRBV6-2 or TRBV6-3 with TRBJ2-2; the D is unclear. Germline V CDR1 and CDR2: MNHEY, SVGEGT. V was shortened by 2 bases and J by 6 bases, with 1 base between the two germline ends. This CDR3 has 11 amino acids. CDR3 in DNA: TGTGCCAGCAGTTACGCCGGGGAGCTGTTTTTT. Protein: CASSYAGELFF.

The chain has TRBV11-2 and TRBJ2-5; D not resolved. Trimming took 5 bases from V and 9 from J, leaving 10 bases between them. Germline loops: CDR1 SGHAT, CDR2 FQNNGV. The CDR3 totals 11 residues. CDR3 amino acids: CASSTHQAQYF. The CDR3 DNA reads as TGTGCCAGCAGCACTCACCAGGCCCAGTACTTC.

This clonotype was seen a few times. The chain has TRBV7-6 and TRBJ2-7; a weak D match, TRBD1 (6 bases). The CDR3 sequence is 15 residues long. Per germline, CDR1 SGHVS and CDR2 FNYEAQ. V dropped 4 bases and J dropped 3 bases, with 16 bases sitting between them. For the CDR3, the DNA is TGTGCCAGCAGCTCTCTGACAGGTGGTGGCTACGAGCAGTACTTC. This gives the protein CASSSLTGGGYEQYF.

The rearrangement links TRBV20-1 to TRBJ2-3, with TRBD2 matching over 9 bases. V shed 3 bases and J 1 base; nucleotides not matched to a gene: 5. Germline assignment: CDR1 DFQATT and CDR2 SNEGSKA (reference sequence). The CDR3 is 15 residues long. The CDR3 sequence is CSASGRGGRTDTQYF. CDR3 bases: TGCAGTGCTAGTGGGCGGGGGGGTCGCACAGATACGCAGTATTTT.

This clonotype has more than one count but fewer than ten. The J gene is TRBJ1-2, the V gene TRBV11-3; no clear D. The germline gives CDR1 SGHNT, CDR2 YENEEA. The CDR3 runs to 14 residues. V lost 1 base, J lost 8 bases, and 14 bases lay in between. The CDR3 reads CASSLGPSGEGYTF. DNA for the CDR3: TGTGCCAGCAGCTTAGGACCCTCTGGAGAGGGCTACACCTTC. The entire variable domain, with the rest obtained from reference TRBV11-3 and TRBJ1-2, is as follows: EAGVVQSPRYKIIEKKQPVAFWCNPISGHNTLYWYLQNLGQGPELLIRYENEEAVDDSQLPKDRFSAERLKGVDSTLKIQPAELGDSAVYLCASSLGPSGEGYTFGSGTRLTVV.

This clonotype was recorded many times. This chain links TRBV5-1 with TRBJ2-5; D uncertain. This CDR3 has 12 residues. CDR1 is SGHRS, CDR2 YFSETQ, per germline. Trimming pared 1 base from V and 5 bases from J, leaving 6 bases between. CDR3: CASSLIGETQYF. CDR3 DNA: TGCGCCAGCAGCTTGATTGGGGAGACCCAGTACTTC.

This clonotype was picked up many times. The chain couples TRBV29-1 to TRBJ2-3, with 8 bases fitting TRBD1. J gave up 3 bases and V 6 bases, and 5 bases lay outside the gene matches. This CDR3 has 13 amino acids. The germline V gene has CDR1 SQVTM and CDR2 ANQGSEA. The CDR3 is CSVDRTGTDTQYF. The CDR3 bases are TGCAGCGTGGACCGGACAGGGACAGATACGCAGTATTTT.

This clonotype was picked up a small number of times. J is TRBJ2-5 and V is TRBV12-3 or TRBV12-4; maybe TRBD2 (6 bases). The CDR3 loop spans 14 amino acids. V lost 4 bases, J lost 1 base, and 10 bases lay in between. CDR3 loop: CASSSRGSQETQYF. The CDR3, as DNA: TGTGCCAGCAGTTCACGGGGGAGCCAAGAGACCCAGTACTTC.

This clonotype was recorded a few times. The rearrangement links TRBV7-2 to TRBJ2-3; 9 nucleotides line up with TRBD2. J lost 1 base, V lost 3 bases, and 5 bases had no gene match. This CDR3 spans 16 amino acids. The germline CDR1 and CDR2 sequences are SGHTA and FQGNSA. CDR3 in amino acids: CASSFLAGAGTDTQYF. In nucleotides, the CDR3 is TGTGCCAGCAGCTTCTTAGCGGGAGCGGGCACAGATACGCAGTATTTT.

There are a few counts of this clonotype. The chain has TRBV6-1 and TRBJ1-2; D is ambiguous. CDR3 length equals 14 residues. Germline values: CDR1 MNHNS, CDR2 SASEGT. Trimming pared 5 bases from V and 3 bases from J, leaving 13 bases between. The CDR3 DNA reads TGTGCCAGCAGTCCGCGTGGGGTCGACTATGGCTACACCTTC. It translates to CASSPRGVDYGYTF.

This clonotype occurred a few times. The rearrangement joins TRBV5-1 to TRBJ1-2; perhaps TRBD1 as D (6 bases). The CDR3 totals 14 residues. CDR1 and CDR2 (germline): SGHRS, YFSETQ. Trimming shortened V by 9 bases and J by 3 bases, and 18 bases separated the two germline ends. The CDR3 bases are TGCGCCATCCTAACCCTGGGGGCGGACTATGGCTACACCTTC. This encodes CAILTLGADYGYTF.

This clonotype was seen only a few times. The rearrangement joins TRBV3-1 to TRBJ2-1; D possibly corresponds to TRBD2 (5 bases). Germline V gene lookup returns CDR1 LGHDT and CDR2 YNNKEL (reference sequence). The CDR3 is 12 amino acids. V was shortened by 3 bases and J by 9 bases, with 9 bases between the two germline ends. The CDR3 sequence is CASSQREGEQFF. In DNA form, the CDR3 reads TGTGCCAGCAGCCAGAGAGAGGGTGAGCAGTTCTTC.

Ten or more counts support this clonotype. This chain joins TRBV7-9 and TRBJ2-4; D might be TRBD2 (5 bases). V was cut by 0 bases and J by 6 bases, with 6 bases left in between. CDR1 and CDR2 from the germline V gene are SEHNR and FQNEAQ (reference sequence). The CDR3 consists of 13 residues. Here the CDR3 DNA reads TGTGCCAGCAGCTTAGCTAGCGCAAACATTCAGTACTTC. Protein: CASSLASANIQYF.

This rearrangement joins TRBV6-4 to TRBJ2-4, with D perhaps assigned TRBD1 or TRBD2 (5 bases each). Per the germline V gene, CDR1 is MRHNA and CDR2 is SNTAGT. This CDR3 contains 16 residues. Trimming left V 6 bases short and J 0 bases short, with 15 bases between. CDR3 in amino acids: CASRGRENIAKNIQYF. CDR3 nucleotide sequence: TGTGCCAGCAGGGGACGGGAAAATATAGCCAAAAACATTCAGTACTTC.

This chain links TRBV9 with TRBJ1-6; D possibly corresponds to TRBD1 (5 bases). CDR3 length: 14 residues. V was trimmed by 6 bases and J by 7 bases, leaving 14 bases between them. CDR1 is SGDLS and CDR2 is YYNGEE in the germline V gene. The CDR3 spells CASNEEGLNSPLHF. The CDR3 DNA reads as TGTGCCAGCAATGAGGAGGGACTGAATTCACCCCTCCACTTT. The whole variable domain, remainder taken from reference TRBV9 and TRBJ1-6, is DSGVTQTPKHLITATGQRVTLRCSPRSGDLSVYWYQQSLDQGLQFLIQYYNGEERAKGNILERFSAQQFPDLHSELNLSSLELGDSALYFCASNEEGLNSPLHFGNGTRLTVT.

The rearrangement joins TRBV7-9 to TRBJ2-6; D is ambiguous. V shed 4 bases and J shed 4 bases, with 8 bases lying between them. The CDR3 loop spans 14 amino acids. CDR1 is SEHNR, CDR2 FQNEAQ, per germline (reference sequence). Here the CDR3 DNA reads TGTGCCAGCAGCTACCTGACCGGGGCCAACGTCCTGACTTTC. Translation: CASSYLTGANVLTF.

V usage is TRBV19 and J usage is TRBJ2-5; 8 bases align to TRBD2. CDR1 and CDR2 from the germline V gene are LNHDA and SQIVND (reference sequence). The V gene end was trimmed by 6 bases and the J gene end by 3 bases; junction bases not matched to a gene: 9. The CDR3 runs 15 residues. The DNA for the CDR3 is TGTGCCAGTAGACCGACTACTAGCGGAAAAGAGACCCAGTACTTC. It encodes CASRPTTSGKETQYF.

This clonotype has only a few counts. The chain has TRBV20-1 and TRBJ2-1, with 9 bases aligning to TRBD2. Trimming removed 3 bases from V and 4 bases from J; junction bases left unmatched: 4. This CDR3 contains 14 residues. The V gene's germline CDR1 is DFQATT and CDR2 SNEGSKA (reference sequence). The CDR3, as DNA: TGCAGTGCTAGTGGGACTAGCAGTTACAATGAGCAGTTCTTC. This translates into CSASGTSSYNEQFF.

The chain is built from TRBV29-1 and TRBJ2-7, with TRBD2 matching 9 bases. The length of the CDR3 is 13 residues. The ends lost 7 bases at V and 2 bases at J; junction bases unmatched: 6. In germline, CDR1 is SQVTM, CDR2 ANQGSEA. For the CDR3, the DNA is TGCAGCGCCGTCAGCGGGGGGACCTACGAGCAGTACTTC. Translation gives CSAVSGGTYEQYF.

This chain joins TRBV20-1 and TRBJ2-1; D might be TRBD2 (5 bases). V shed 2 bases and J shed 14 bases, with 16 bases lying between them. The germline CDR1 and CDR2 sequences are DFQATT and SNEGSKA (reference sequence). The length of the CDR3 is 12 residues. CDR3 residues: CSARPGSAVEFF. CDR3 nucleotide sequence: TGCAGTGCTAGACCTGGGAGTGCGGTGGAGTTCTTC.